A single sample is the source of the 27 T cell receptor beta chains below, sequenced in a study of cytomegalovirus exposure and HLA in healthy donors. The PCR ran on 60 Vbeta and 13 Jbeta primers. Here immunoSEQ multiplex PCR was the method, and the copy in TCRdb shows in-frame clones only, minus some. Here the sample spans 180,000 or so clones, roughly 83% being singletons. The specimen was PBMCs. The receptors were gathered from a woman between 45 and 60 years old in good health and CMV-seronegative.

In the case of this clone: One junction end does not reproduce the germline sequence, and a read error may be involved. The CDR3 DNA is TGCGCCAGCAGCCAAGATGAAGTCCGGTTTGGGACTGGAGCTTTCTTT. Protein sequence: CASSQDEVRFGTGAFF. J is TRBJ1-1 and V is TRBV4-3; possibly TRBD1 for D (5 bases). The CDR3 is 16 amino acids. Germline V lookup: CDR1 LGHNA, CDR2 YSLEER.

As concerns this clone: One end of the junction varies from germline; a read error may be responsible. The rearrangement uses TRBV7-9 and TRBJ2-5; 8 bases agree with TRBD2. Germline V gives CDR1 SEHNR, CDR2 FQNEAQ (reference sequence). The CDR3 totals 15 residues. CDR3 nucleotide sequence: TGTTCCAGCAGCCAAACCGGGACTAGCCAAGAGACCCAGTACTTC. This sequence encodes CSSSQTGTSQETQYF.

This clone has only a few counts. The rearrangement uses TRBV6-5 and TRBJ2-1, with TRBD2 matching 10 bases. CDR1 and CDR2 (germline): MNHEY, SVGAGI. The V and J ends lost 1 base and 8 bases, in that order; junction bases with no gene match: 8. CDR3 size: 16 residues. The CDR3 is CASSYWPSGRIDEQFF. The CDR3 DNA is TGTGCCAGCAGTTACTGGCCTAGCGGGAGAATCGATGAGCAGTTCTTC.

This clone was picked up one time. The chain has TRBV27 and TRBJ2-5; D gene uncertain. The CDR3 has 13 residues. V shed 5 bases and J shed 0 bases, with 7 bases lying between them. Per the germline V gene, CDR1 is MNHEY and CDR2 is SMNVEV (reference sequence). The CDR3 bases are TGTGCCAGCAGTCTACTATACCAAGAGACCCAGTACTTC. Translating it yields CASSLLYQETQYF.

This rearrangement joins TRBV7-9 to TRBJ2-5, with D uncertain. The germline gives CDR1 SEHNR, CDR2 FQNEAQ (reference sequence). The CDR3 is made up of 11 amino acids. The ends were cut back, 5 bases at V and 11 bases at J, with 12 bases in the middle. CDR3 DNA sequence: TGTGCCAGCAGCCCCGACATGCAGCAGTACTTC. It codes for CASSPDMQQYF.

V is TRBV28 and J is TRBJ2-4; TRBD2 aligns across 9 bases. Germline loops: CDR1 MDHEN, CDR2 SYDVKM. The CDR3 runs to 16 residues. The V and J ends lost 2 bases and 2 bases, in that order; junction bases with no gene match: 4. CDR3 amino acids: CASSLVSGRPKNIQYF. CDR3 sequence (DNA): TGTGCCAGCAGTTTAGTTAGCGGGAGACCCAAAAACATTCAGTACTTC.

The chain recombines TRBV11-3 with TRBJ1-6; D possibly corresponds to TRBD1 (5 bases). V was pared by 2 bases and J by 4 bases, with 6 bases between. Germline V gene lookup returns CDR1 SGHNT and CDR2 YENEEA. This CDR3 is 14 amino acids long. The CDR3 reads CASSLTGYNSPLHF. CDR3 bases: TGTGCCAGCAGCTTAACAGGATATAATTCACCCCTCCACTTT.

The chain is built from TRBV28 and TRBJ2-5; 8 nucleotides align to TRBD1. The J segment lost 0 bases and the V segment lost 8 bases, leaving 8 bases of the junction unmatched. Germline V gene data show CDR1 as MDHEN and CDR2 as SYDVKM. The CDR3 totals 15 residues. CDR3 sequence: CASGLSGGNQETQYF. The CDR3 nucleotides read TGTGCCAGCGGCTTATCAGGGGGCAACCAAGAGACCCAGTACTTC.

The chain joins TRBV5-1 to TRBJ2-1, with a tentative D call TRBD2 (5 bases). V dropped 3 bases and J dropped 6 bases, with 7 bases sitting between them. The germline V gene has CDR1 SGHRS and CDR2 YFSETQ. The CDR3 length is 12 residues. This CDR3 reads CASSSGSNEQFF. The CDR3 DNA reads as TGCGCCAGCAGCTCGGGGTCCAATGAGCAGTTCTTC.

The V gene is TRBV6-1, the J gene TRBJ1-2, with TRBD1 matching over 7 bases. The CDR3 contains 15 residues. CDR1 is MNHNS and CDR2 is SASEGT in the germline V gene. The J segment lost 2 bases and the V segment lost 4 bases, leaving 7 bases of the junction unmatched. This chain's CDR3 is CASSGSPGQNYGYTF. The CDR3, as DNA: TGTGCCAGCAGTGGGTCTCCGGGACAGAACTATGGCTACACCTTC.

The chain uses TRBV27 and TRBJ1-4, with 7 positions matching TRBD1. Germline V gene sequence: CDR1 MNHEY, CDR2 SMNVEV (reference sequence). This CDR3 has 13 residues. V was clipped by 6 bases and J by 7 bases; unmatched bases: 5. The CDR3 is CASSLTGIEKLFF. The CDR3, as DNA: TGTGCCAGCAGCCTGACAGGGATTGAAAAACTGTTTTTT.

The chain employs TRBV14 and TRBJ1-1; D call uncertain. The CDR3 covers 15 residues. The V end lost 0 bases, the J end lost 3 bases, and 11 bases lay between the germline ends. The germline V gene encodes CDR1 SGHDN and CDR2 FVKESK. CDR3 in DNA: TGTGCCAGCAGCCAAGATCGGGTCAGCTACACTGAAGCTTTCTTT. The encoded protein is CASSQDRVSYTEAFF.

This clone showed up just once. The rearrangement uses TRBV5-1 and TRBJ1-5; 9 bases fit TRBD1. Germline assignment: CDR1 SGHRS and CDR2 YFSETQ. With V trimmed by 2 bases and J by 1 base, 7 bases remained unmatched. CDR3 size: 17 residues. For the CDR3, the DNA is TGCGCCAGCAGCTTACCGCACAGGGGGCTAAGCAATCAGCCCCAGCATTTT. Amino acid sequence: CASSLPHRGLSNQPQHF.

V is TRBV7-2 and J is TRBJ2-7; 10 bases match TRBD2. This CDR3 contains 15 residues. Trimming at V came to 1 base and at J to 6 bases, leaving 6 bases not matched to a gene. Germline V gene data show CDR1 as SGHTA and CDR2 as FQGNSA. In nucleotides, the CDR3 is TGTGCCAGCAGCTTAGTAAGCAGCGGGAGGGGCGAGCAGTACTTC. Protein: CASSLVSSGRGEQYF. The full variable domain, completed using reference TRBV7-2 and TRBJ2-7, is GAGVSQSPSNKVTEKGKDVELRCDPISGHTALYWYRQSLGQGLEFLIYFQGNSAPDKSGLPSDRFSAERTGGSVSTLTIQRTQQEDSAVYLCASSLVSSGRGEQYFGPGTRLTVT.

This rearrangement joins TRBV5-8 to TRBJ1-3, with D possibly being TRBD1 (6 bases). Germline V lookup: CDR1 SGHTS, CDR2 YDEGEE. CDR3 size: 14 residues. Trimming took 2 bases from V and 4 from J, leaving 10 bases between them. The CDR3 nucleotides read TGTGCCAGCAGCTTCGACAGGCCAGGAAACACCATATATTTT. Amino acid sequence: CASSFDRPGNTIYF.

The chain employs TRBV7-9 and TRBJ2-5; maybe TRBD2 (5 bases). The assigned J gene may be wrong: the sequence end matches TRBJ2-7 better. CDR1 and CDR2 (germline): SEHNR, FQNEAQ (reference sequence). CDR3 size: 14 residues. The CDR3 DNA reads TGTGCCAGCAGCCCCCGGGAAGGTACCTACGAGCAGTACTTC. As protein: CASSPREGTYEQYF.

The J gene is TRBJ2-1, the V gene TRBV9, with TRBD2 matching over 11 bases. V shed 4 bases, J shed 6 bases, and the junction held 6 bases outside the gene matches. Germline loops: CDR1 SGDLS, CDR2 YYNGEE. The length of the CDR3 is 15 residues. CDR3 loop: CASSPGLAGGNEQFF. The CDR3 nucleotides are TGTGCCAGCAGCCCCGGGCTAGCGGGAGGCAATGAGCAGTTCTTC.

The chain is built from TRBV28 and TRBJ1-1; D not certain. Trimming removed 2 bases at V and 0 bases at J, with 10 bases between. This CDR3 region has 15 residues. The V gene's germline CDR1 is MDHEN and CDR2 SYDVKM. This CDR3 is CASSLVTGMNTEAFF. The CDR3 DNA reads as TGTGCCAGCAGTTTAGTTACGGGGATGAACACTGAAGCTTTCTTT. Using reference TRBV28 and TRBJ1-1 for the parts outside the CDR3, the full variable domain is DVKVTQSSRYLVKRTGEKVFLECVQDMDHENMFWYRQDPGLGLRLIYFSYDVKMKEKGDIPEGYSVSREKKERFSLILESASTNQTSMYLCASSLVTGMNTEAFFGQGTRLTVV.

V and J are TRBV30 and TRBJ1-5; D is possibly TRBD1 (6 bases). The CDR3 covers 14 residues. CDR1 and CDR2 (germline): GTSNPN, SVGIG (reference sequence). V shed 5 bases and J shed 4 bases, with 15 bases lying between them. CDR3 protein: CAWDTGITNQPQHF. The CDR3 DNA is TGTGCCTGGGATACAGGGATTACTAATCAGCCCCAGCATTTT.

The chain couples TRBV28 to TRBJ2-1; 8 nucleotides match TRBD2. The germline V gene encodes CDR1 MDHEN and CDR2 SYDVKM. This CDR3 contains 15 residues. J lost 4 bases, V lost 7 bases, and 9 bases had no gene match. The CDR3 here is CASNPGGRIYNEQFF. CDR3 bases: TGTGCCAGCAACCCCGGCGGGAGGATTTACAATGAGCAGTTCTTC.

The J gene is TRBJ2-7, the V gene TRBV30; a weak D match, TRBD1 (5 bases). V lost 4 bases and J 6 bases, leaving 16 bases between the germline ends. Germline assignment: CDR1 GTSNPN and CDR2 SVGIG (reference sequence). The CDR3 extends over 13 amino acids. For the CDR3, the DNA is TGTGCCTGGATCACACAGGCGGCGGCCGAGCAGTACTTC. Its protein is CAWITQAAAEQYF.

The J gene is TRBJ1-5, the V gene TRBV28; tentative D call: TRBD1 (5 bases). V gave up 8 bases and J gave up 3 bases, with 11 bases separating them. Germline CDR1 is MDHEN and CDR2 is SYDVKM. The CDR3 length is 13 residues. The CDR3 DNA sequence: TGTGCCAGCGTCAACAGGCCCAATCAGCCCCAGCATTTT. Amino acid sequence: CASVNRPNQPQHF. The variable domain in full, with the rest retrieved from reference TRBV28 and TRBJ1-5, is DVKVTQSSRYLVKRTGEKVFLECVQDMDHENMFWYRQDPGLGLRLIYFSYDVKMKEKGDIPEGYSVSREKKERFSLILESASTNQTSMYLCASVNRPNQPQHFGDGTRLSIL.

The J gene is TRBJ2-5, the V gene TRBV7-6; weak D call: TRBD1 (6 bases). The CDR3 spans 14 residues. Germline V CDR1 and CDR2: SGHVS, FNYEAQ. The V gene lost 3 bases and the J gene lost 4 bases, with 12 bases spanning the gap. The CDR3 bases are TGTGCCAGCAGCTTGGGGGACAATCTAGAGACCCAGTACTTC. Translation: CASSLGDNLETQYF.

This chain's CDR3 is CASSPQGGGEQYF. The CDR3 DNA reads as TGTGCCAGCAGCCCCCAAGGGGGCGGCGAGCAGTACTTC. The V call is TRBV14, the J call TRBJ2-5; 7 bases map to TRBD1. The J call is in doubt because the DNA end fits TRBJ2-7 better. This CDR3 is built from 13 residues. Germline CDR1 is SGHDN and CDR2 is FVKESK.

The CDR3 loop is CATLDRLNSPLHF. CDR3 in DNA: TGTGCCACCCTCGACAGGCTAAATTCACCCCTCCACTTT. This sequence joins TRBV19 and TRBJ1-6; perhaps TRBD1 as D (6 bases). Between the trimmed V and J ends, which lost 10 bases and 7 bases, there was a span of 14 bases. CDR3 length: 13 amino acids. Germline V gene data show CDR1 as LNHDA and CDR2 as SQIVND (reference sequence).

V and J are TRBV11-2 and TRBJ2-3, with 10 bases fitting TRBD2. Germline-derived CDR1 and CDR2 are SGHAT and FQNNGV. V trimming: 5 bases; J trimming: 2 bases; junction bases outside the gene matches: 7. The CDR3 consists of 16 residues. CDR3: CASSRTSGVVTDTQYF. As DNA, the CDR3 is TGTGCCAGCAGCCGAACTAGCGGGGTGGTCACAGATACGCAGTATTTT.

This clone was counted a single time. This CDR3 reads CASSLGGVTTNEKLFF. CDR3 DNA sequence: TGTGCCAGCAGCTTAGGGGGGGTAACAACTAATGAAAAACTGTTTTTT. This rearrangement joins TRBV7-8 to TRBJ1-4; D might be TRBD1 (5 bases). The length of the CDR3 is 16 residues. CDR1 SGHVS and CDR2 FQNEAQ come from the germline V gene. Trimming removed 1 base at V and 0 bases at J, with 9 bases between. Full variable domain (missing parts from reference TRBV7-8 and TRBJ1-4): GAGVSQSPRYKVAKRGQDVALRCDPISGHVSLFWYQQALGQGPEFLTYFQNEAQLDKSGLPSDRFFAERPEGSVSTLKIQRTQQEDSAVYLCASSLGGVTTNEKLFFGSGTQLSVL.